The clone carrying this T cell receptor beta chain was picked up a small number of times. What it binds is not known. These data come from a study of response to subunit inactivated influenza vaccine. Study observations and caveats: Every seasonal influenza vaccination brings in few new T cells, the authors suggested.

TCRdb ran MiXCR on the RT-PCR reads and lists one entry per CDR3 protein. Counted here are 400,000 to 550,000 distinct CDR3 sequences, about 25% occurring once; the ten biggest clones make up 1.9%. The CDR3 is 12 residues long. Per the germline V gene, CDR1 is GTSNPN and CDR2 is SVGIG (reference sequence). V was clipped by 3 bases and J by 9 bases, with 12 bases between them. The sample was CD4+ T cells sorted from PBMCs, taken 4 to 6 days after vaccination. The receptor was derived from a man over 45 who received an inactivated influenza vaccine. The rearrangement links TRBV30 to TRBJ2-1; possibly TRBD2 for D (5 bases). The CDR3 protein is CAWRSRVGEQFF. The CDR3 DNA reads as TGTGCCTGGAGGTCGAGGGTCGGTGAGCAGTTCTTC.